Each of the 18 T cell receptor beta chains below was sequenced from the same sample in a study of CD8 T cells in Susac syndrome. With random hexamers, roughly 0.5 to 1 ug RNA was reverse transcribed. TCRdb reprocessed the immunoSEQ multiplex PCR reads via MiXCR and lists one record per CDR3 protein. The sample lists 77,000 or so distinct CDR3 sequences; 93% were seen once. Sequencing was performed on CD4+ T cells from PBMCs. These receptors were obtained from a human donor with Susac syndrome.

The rearrangement links TRBV6-5 to TRBJ2-5; unclear D gene. V was cut by 6 bases and J by 4 bases, with 15 bases left in between. The CDR3 is made up of 14 amino acids. CDR1 is MNHEY and CDR2 is SVGAGI in the germline V gene. CDR3 in DNA: TGTGCCAGCAGGCGAGGTTTCTTAGGAGAGACCCAGTACTTC. Translating it yields CASRRGFLGETQYF.

CDR3 protein: CASSLVSGRAADTQYF. Here the CDR3 DNA reads TGTGCCAGCAGCTTAGTTTCCGGGAGGGCCGCAGATACGCAGTATTTT. The rearrangement uses TRBV7-2 and TRBJ2-3; 8 bases fit TRBD2. This CDR3 has 16 residues. Per germline, CDR1 SGHTA and CDR2 FQGNSA. Germline trimming cut 1 base from V and 4 bases from J; bases unmatched to any gene: 7.

This clonotype was seen only once. The rearrangement joins TRBV7-9 to TRBJ2-2; D might be TRBD2 (5 bases). Germline V lookup: CDR1 SEHNR, CDR2 FQNEAQ (reference sequence). This CDR3 has 15 amino acids. Between the trimmed V and J ends, which lost 3 bases and 2 bases, there was a span of 10 bases. CDR3 in DNA: TGTGCCAGCAGCTTTTCTAGCATAAACACCGGGGAGCTGTTTTTT. Amino acid sequence: CASSFSSINTGELFF.

This clonotype was counted a single time. This chain links TRBV6-5 with TRBJ2-7; D is ambiguous. Trimming pared 6 bases from V and 7 bases from J, leaving 16 bases between. This CDR3 region has 13 residues. CDR1 and CDR2 from the germline V gene are MNHEY and SVGAGI. CDR3: CASSRVSSREQYF. CDR3 DNA: TGTGCCAGCAGCCGGGTCTCTTCGCGGGAGCAGTACTTC.

This chain uses TRBV11-1 with TRBJ2-1; the match to TRBD1 covers 9 bases. This CDR3 region has 14 residues. CDR1 SGHAT and CDR2 FQDESV come from the germline V gene (reference sequence). Germline trimming cut 5 bases from V and 5 bases from J; bases unmatched to any gene: 4. The CDR3 bases are TGTGCCAGCAGCCGGGACAGGGATAACAATGAGCAGTTCTTC. It codes for CASSRDRDNNEQFF.

This CDR3 reads CASSYGGNTGELFF. The CDR3, as DNA: TGTGCCAGCAGTTACGGGGGAAACACCGGGGAGCTGTTTTTT. The chain uses TRBV6-2 or TRBV6-3 and TRBJ2-2; D possibly uses TRBD1 or TRBD2 (5 bases each). The CDR3 is 14 amino acids. With 2 bases removed from V and 2 bases from J, the gap between germline ends came to 6 bases. The germline V gene encodes CDR1 MNHEY and CDR2 SVGEGT.

The V call is TRBV7-9, the J call TRBJ1-4; D is uncertain. The germline V and J ends were trimmed by 5 bases and 0 bases, with 10 bases remaining between them. Per germline, CDR1 SEHNR and CDR2 FQNEAQ (reference sequence). The CDR3 extends over 15 amino acids. DNA of the CDR3: TGTGCCAGCAGCCAGAGACAACCAACTAATGAAAAACTGTTTTTT. Translation: CASSQRQPTNEKLFF.

The chain combines TRBV20-1 with TRBJ2-7; 8 bases match TRBD2. Trimming at V came to 7 bases and at J to 2 bases, leaving 10 bases not matched to a gene. CDR1 DFQATT and CDR2 SNEGSKA come from the germline V gene (reference sequence). The CDR3 is 14 residues long. CDR3 DNA sequence: TGCAGTGTCCCCCTCAGCGGGAGCACCTACGAGCAGTACTTC. Protein product: CSVPLSGSTYEQYF.

The chain recombines TRBV7-8 with TRBJ1-3; D gene ambiguous. Germline loops: CDR1 SGHVS, CDR2 FQNEAQ. Trimming left V 1 base short and J 0 bases short, with 4 bases between. The CDR3 extends over 14 amino acids. CDR3 coding DNA: TGTGCCAGCAGCTTAGTCGTCTCTGGAAACACCATATATTTT. Translating it yields CASSLVVSGNTIYF. The whole variable domain, filled in from reference TRBV7-8 and TRBJ1-3, reads GAGVSQSPRYKVAKRGQDVALRCDPISGHVSLFWYQQALGQGPEFLTYFQNEAQLDKSGLPSDRFFAERPEGSVSTLKIQRTQQEDSAVYLCASSLVVSGNTIYFGEGSWLTVV.

The chain carries TRBV7-6 and TRBJ1-3, with D hard to call. Germline V gene sequence: CDR1 SGHVS, CDR2 FNYEAQ. Trimming left V 3 bases short and J 4 bases short, with 7 bases between. The CDR3 is 13 amino acids. This CDR3 reads CASSFSKGNTIYF. DNA for the CDR3: TGTGCCAGCAGCTTTTCGAAGGGAAACACCATATATTTT.

The J gene is TRBJ2-1, the V gene TRBV28; 10 bases map to TRBD1. V lost 5 bases and J lost 8; bases outside the gene matches: 12. Germline CDR1 is MDHEN and CDR2 is SYDVKM. The CDR3 spans 16 residues. CDR3 loop: CASSARPGTGVYEQFF. CDR3 nucleotides: TGTGCCAGCAGTGCCCGTCCCGGGACAGGGGTTTATGAGCAGTTCTTC.

The chain couples TRBV3-1 to TRBJ1-5; no definite D call. Trimming took off 1 base at V and 5 bases at J, with 6 bases between the two ends. The CDR3 spans 13 residues. Germline CDR1 reads LGHDT; CDR2 reads YNNKEL (reference sequence). DNA of the CDR3: TGTGCCAGCAGCCAAGGAGGGTATCAGCCCCAGCATTTT. Translation: CASSQGGYQPQHF.

The V gene is TRBV5-1, the J gene TRBJ2-1; 13 positions match TRBD2. V shed 3 bases and J 7 bases; nucleotides not matched to a gene: 4. CDR3 length: 15 amino acids. Germline lookup yields CDR1 SGHRS and CDR2 YFSETQ. CDR3 protein: CASSWTSGGPNEQFF. DNA for the CDR3: TGCGCCAGCAGCTGGACTAGCGGGGGCCCAAATGAGCAGTTCTTC.

The chain couples TRBV18 to TRBJ2-7; D gene uncertain. The germline V gene encodes CDR1 KGHSH and CDR2 LQKENI. The CDR3 is 11 amino acids. The V and J ends lost 2 bases and 5 bases respectively, with 4 bases between them. The CDR3 DNA sequence: TGTGCCAGCTCACCAGATCACGAGCAGTACTTC. It yields the protein CASSPDHEQYF.

This chain links TRBV12-3 or TRBV12-4 with TRBJ1-1; D gene uncertain. CDR3 length equals 15 residues. With 5 bases removed from V and 8 bases from J, the gap between germline ends came to 21 bases. CDR3 protein: CASSTTQDPKEEAFF. For the CDR3, the DNA is TGTGCCAGCAGTACAACCCAGGACCCTAAGGAGGAAGCTTTCTTT.

V usage is TRBV2 and J usage is TRBJ2-3, with D possibly being TRBD2 (6 bases). CDR1 and CDR2 from the germline V gene are SNHLY and FYNNEI. Trimming shortened V by 10 bases and J by 2 bases, and 16 bases separated the two germline ends. The CDR3 has 14 residues. CDR3 nucleotides: TGTGCCACCTCACCGGGACTTTCCACAGATACGCAGTATTTT. This translates into CATSPGLSTDTQYF.

The chain has TRBV6-1 and TRBJ1-5; D gene uncertain. Trimming shortened V by 1 base and J by 7 bases, and 8 bases separated the two germline ends. The CDR3 has 13 amino acids. Per germline, CDR1 MNHNS and CDR2 SASEGT. The CDR3 is CASSEEPLQPQHF. As DNA, the CDR3 is TGTGCCAGCAGTGAAGAACCCCTGCAGCCCCAGCATTTT.

This clonotype was seen more than once but under ten times. This chain connects TRBV29-1 to TRBJ2-2; 12 positions agree with TRBD2. Looked up from germline, CDR1 is SQVTM and CDR2 is ANQGSEA. The V and J ends lost 6 bases and 4 bases, in that order; junction bases with no gene match: 9. This CDR3 spans 16 amino acids. The CDR3 DNA reads as TGCAGCGTCCGTTTGGGACTAGCGGGCGGCACCGGGGAGCTGTTTTTT. Its translation is CSVRLGLAGGTGELFF.